These 29 T cell receptor beta chains were all obtained from the same sample, sequenced in a study of sequential checkpoint blockade in melanoma. The data were produced by immunoSEQ multiplex PCR, yet TCRdb's version contains in-frame clones alone and is incomplete. Here the sample spans about 4,500 clones, approximately 24% being singletons. Treatment defined: randomized to nivolumab then ipilimumab (arm A) or the reverse (arm B). Sample: tumor tissue (inferred from file names), taken from a patient given nivolumab and ipilimumab in sequence. The source is a human donor with melanoma.

This clone is medium-sized (0.01 to 0.1%) by share. The chain carries TRBV11-3 and TRBJ1-6; a weak D match, TRBD1 (5 bases). Germline V CDR1 and CDR2: SGHNT, YENEEA. Trimming cost V 7 bases and J 6 bases, with 25 bases left between them. CDR3 length: 18 amino acids. The CDR3 nucleotides are TGTGCCAGCACCACTTTTAGAGGGATCGGGACCCTTAATTCACCCCTCCACTTT. This translates into CASTTFRGIGTLNSPLHF.

This clone was detected many times. CDR3 loop: CASSSGQGANQETQYF. CDR3 sequence (DNA): TGTGCCAGCAGCTCCGGACAGGGGGCTAACCAAGAGACCCAGTACTTC. J is TRBJ2-5 and V is TRBV11-3; the match to TRBD1 covers 11 bases. The ends lost 4 bases at V and 0 bases at J; junction bases unmatched: 4. Germline CDR1 reads SGHNT; CDR2 reads YENEEA. The CDR3 runs to 16 residues.

In its sample, this clone was seen many times. The chain recombines TRBV11-3 with TRBJ2-3; the D gene is possibly TRBD2 (5 bases). The CDR3 covers 14 residues. CDR1 is SGHNT and CDR2 is YENEEA in the germline V gene. V lost 2 bases and J 5 bases, leaving 11 bases between the germline ends. Here the CDR3 reads CASSLRSGGDTQYF. CDR3 in DNA: TGTGCCAGCAGCTTAAGATCCGGAGGAGATACGCAGTATTTT.

The chain has TRBV25-1 and TRBJ1-1; D is undetermined. The CDR3 is 14 residues long. Trimming stripped 6 bases from V and 0 bases from J, with 11 bases between. Looked up from germline, CDR1 is MGHDK and CDR2 is SYGVNS. This chain's CDR3 is CASRLGPLNTEAFF. The CDR3 DNA reads as TGTGCCAGCAGGTTAGGGCCGCTGAACACTGAAGCTTTCTTT. Looking up the rest from reference TRBV25-1 and TRBJ1-1 gives the full variable domain: EADIYQTPRYLVIGTGKKITLECSQTMGHDKMYWYQQDPGMELHLIHYSYGVNSTEKGDLSSESTVSRIRTEHFPLTLESARPSHTSQYLCASRLGPLNTEAFFGQGTRLTVV.

This clone occurred a few times. The V gene is TRBV6-8, the J gene TRBJ2-1; 9 bases align to TRBD2. The J segment lost 2 bases and the V segment lost 5 bases, leaving 7 bases of the junction unmatched. The germline V gene encodes CDR1 MNHGY and CDR2 SAAAGT. CDR3 length equals 16 residues. CDR3 loop: CASSKVAGVTYNEQFF. In DNA form, the CDR3 reads TGTGCCAGCAGTAAAGTAGCGGGGGTGACCTACAATGAGCAGTTCTTC.

This clone was detected ten times or more. This chain uses TRBV11-3 with TRBJ1-1, with a weak D call TRBD1 (5 bases). V was cut by 3 bases and J by 1 base, with 9 bases left in between. The CDR3 covers 14 residues. Germline V gives CDR1 SGHNT, CDR2 YENEEA. CDR3 in amino acids: CASSLETGNTEAFF. As DNA, the CDR3 is TGTGCCAGCAGCTTGGAAACAGGGAACACTGAAGCTTTCTTT.

This clone counts as medium-sized. The V and J genes are TRBV30 and TRBJ1-2, with D possibly TRBD1 on 6 matching bases. Germline V gene sequence: CDR1 GTSNPN, CDR2 SVGIG (reference sequence). The CDR3 covers 16 residues. Trimming cost V 2 bases and J 2 bases, with 18 bases left between them. The CDR3: CAWSSGRGYINYGYTF. In DNA form, the CDR3 reads TGTGCCTGGAGTTCTGGCAGGGGCTATATAAACTATGGCTACACCTTC.

V gene TRBV28 combines with J gene TRBJ2-1; 7 nucleotides agree with TRBD2. The CDR3 is 15 residues long. With 2 bases clipped from V and 2 bases from J, the junction kept 3 bases outside the gene matches. In germline, CDR1 is MDHEN, CDR2 SYDVKM. CDR3 DNA sequence: TGTGCCAGCAGTTTACGCAGCGGGGCCTACAATGAGCAGTTCTTC. It is translated as CASSLRSGAYNEQFF.

The V and J genes are TRBV12-5 and TRBJ1-5, with a possible D match to TRBD1 (5 bases). This CDR3 has 14 amino acids. Between the trimmed V and J ends, which lost 7 bases and 1 base, there was a span of 11 bases. Germline CDR1 LGHNT, CDR2 FRNRAP. CDR3 bases: TGTGCTAGTGAGAGGGGACCGAGCAATCAGCCCCAGCATTTT. Protein sequence: CASERGPSNQPQHF.

V gene TRBV5-1 combines with J gene TRBJ1-3; 9 positions match TRBD1. The CDR3 has 15 amino acids. Looked up from germline, CDR1 is SGHRS and CDR2 is YFSETQ. V shed 3 bases and J 3 bases; nucleotides not matched to a gene: 4. The CDR3, as DNA: TGCGCCAGCAGCTCAACAGGGGGCTATGGAAACACCATATATTTT. The encoded protein is CASSSTGGYGNTIYF.

The V call is TRBV11-3, the J call TRBJ2-5; TRBD1 matches 8 bases. CDR3 length equals 14 residues. The germline CDR1 and CDR2 sequences are SGHNT and YENEEA. The ends lost 1 base at V and 4 bases at J; junction bases unmatched: 2. CDR3 region: CASSLGQGTETQYF. Here the CDR3 DNA reads TGTGCCAGCAGCTTAGGACAGGGGACAGAGACCCAGTACTTC.

This clone is deemed large. J is TRBJ1-5 and V is TRBV6-8, with D hard to call. Trimming stripped 6 bases from V and 4 bases from J, with 13 bases between. The CDR3 has 14 residues. Germline lookup yields CDR1 MNHGY and CDR2 SAAAGT. CDR3 region: CASSPHPINQPQHF. The CDR3 DNA sequence: TGTGCCAGCAGCCCGCACCCGATAAATCAGCCCCAGCATTTT.

The chain joins TRBV6-8 to TRBJ1-2; no clear D. Deletions cut 10 bases from V and 4 bases from J, with 25 bases between. The CDR3 is 16 residues long. Germline values: CDR1 MNHGY, CDR2 SAAAGT. CDR3 DNA sequence: TGTGCCAACGTCGAACCAGGACGGCGCCCGATCTATGGCTACACCTTC. It translates to CANVEPGRRPIYGYTF.

This clone has just a few counts. J is TRBJ1-4 and V is TRBV6-8; D gene unclear. The V end lost 7 bases, the J end lost 2 bases, and 11 bases lay between the germline ends. Germline assignment: CDR1 MNHGY and CDR2 SAAAGT. This CDR3 comprises 14 residues. The CDR3 bases are TGTGCCAGCACGATGACGCGGACTAATGAAAAACTGTTTTTT. Its protein product is CASTMTRTNEKLFF.

The chain joins TRBV25-1 to TRBJ1-1; D gene uncertain. The CDR3 totals 13 residues. With 1 base removed from V and 1 base from J, the gap between germline ends came to 4 bases. Germline V CDR1 and CDR2: MGHDK, SYGVNS. The CDR3 loop reads CASSEFGNTEAFF. The CDR3 DNA reads as TGTGCCAGCAGTGAATTCGGGAACACTGAAGCTTTCTTT.

V and J are TRBV28 and TRBJ2-7, with TRBD1 as a possible D gene (5 bases). The CDR3 runs to 15 residues. V lost 1 base and J 0 bases, leaving 10 bases between the germline ends. The germline V gene encodes CDR1 MDHEN and CDR2 SYDVKM. CDR3 sequence (DNA): TGTGCCAGCAGTTTATCCAGGGTTTTCTCCTACGAGCAGTACTTC. It encodes CASSLSRVFSYEQYF.

The V and J genes are TRBV11-3 and TRBJ2-1, with TRBD1 matching over 10 bases. Unmatched junction bases numbered 9, after V lost 5 bases and J lost 2 bases. This CDR3 spans 17 amino acids. Germline values: CDR1 SGHNT, CDR2 YENEEA. This CDR3 reads CASSTGDRGFTYNEQFF. The DNA of the CDR3 is TGTGCCAGCAGCACGGGGGACAGGGGATTCACCTACAATGAGCAGTTCTTC.

This clone has a single count. V usage is TRBV5-1 and J usage is TRBJ1-6; D is unresolved. V gave up 2 bases and J gave up 10 bases, with 13 bases separating them. This CDR3 spans 14 amino acids. CDR1 SGHRS and CDR2 YFSETQ come from the germline V gene. This CDR3 reads CASSFLKEGSPLHF. In DNA form, the CDR3 reads TGCGCCAGCAGCTTTCTCAAGGAAGGGTCACCCCTCCACTTT.

The J gene is TRBJ2-3, the V gene TRBV18; 8 bases agree with TRBD1. With 3 bases clipped from V and 3 bases from J, the junction kept 8 bases outside the gene matches. The V gene's germline CDR1 is KGHSH and CDR2 LQKENI. This CDR3 is 16 amino acids long. The CDR3, as DNA: TGTGCCAGCTCACCTGCTAACAGGGGGAGGACAGATACGCAGTATTTT. Translated, it gives CASSPANRGRTDTQYF.

This clone was recorded many times. The rearrangement uses TRBV11-3 and TRBJ2-7; D call uncertain. Germline values: CDR1 SGHNT, CDR2 YENEEA. The V end lost 2 bases, the J end lost 5 bases, and 13 bases lay between the germline ends. The CDR3 has 14 amino acids. CDR3 region: CASSLTAWANEQYF. CDR3 sequence (DNA): TGTGCCAGCAGCTTAACGGCCTGGGCCAACGAGCAGTACTTC.

The chain is built from TRBV29-1 and TRBJ2-3; TRBD2 matches 12 bases. From germline, CDR1 is SQVTM and CDR2 ANQGSEA. The CDR3 runs 18 residues. V lost 4 bases to trimming and J lost 1 base; unmatched junction nucleotides: 12. This CDR3 is CSVGLAGGQETRTDTQYF. Here the CDR3 DNA reads TGCAGCGTTGGCCTAGCGGGAGGGCAAGAGACCCGCACAGATACGCAGTATTTT.

The rearrangement links TRBV6-8 to TRBJ2-6; D uncertain. V was pared by 0 bases and J by 1 base, with 4 bases between. The CDR3 is made up of 15 amino acids. Looked up from germline, CDR1 is MNHGY and CDR2 is SAAAGT. CDR3 sequence reads: CASSYSGSGANVLTF. CDR3 in DNA: TGTGCCAGCAGTTACTCGGGGTCTGGGGCCAACGTCCTGACTTTC.

The chain couples TRBV7-2 to TRBJ1-2; TRBD1 might be the D (6 bases). Germline-derived CDR1 and CDR2 are SGHTA and FQGNSA. The CDR3 contains 13 residues. Trimming removed 1 base at V and 7 bases at J, with 10 bases between. In DNA, the CDR3 is TGTGCCAGCAGCTTAGGCCGGGGGCTTGGCTACACCTTC. Protein product: CASSLGRGLGYTF.

This clone was detected only a few times. CDR3 in amino acids: CASIDHGLLIPDEQFF. CDR3 sequence (DNA): TGTGCCAGCATCGACCACGGACTTCTAATACCGGATGAGCAGTTCTTC. The chain employs TRBV7-6 and TRBJ2-1; maybe TRBD2 (5 bases). V dropped 7 bases and J dropped 8 bases, with 24 bases sitting between them. The length of the CDR3 is 16 residues. The germline gives CDR1 SGHVS, CDR2 FNYEAQ.

This clone was picked up a small number of times. The chain employs TRBV28 and TRBJ1-2, with a tentative D call TRBD1 (5 bases). CDR1 MDHEN and CDR2 SYDVKM come from the germline V gene. The CDR3 spans 13 residues. V was trimmed by 1 base and J by 4 bases, leaving 7 bases between them. The CDR3 DNA reads TGTGCCAGCAGTTTATATGGGGGCTATGGCTACACCTTC. Protein sequence: CASSLYGGYGYTF.

This clone is deemed medium-sized. This chain uses TRBV11-3 with TRBJ2-7, with 7 positions matching TRBD1. Germline trimming cut 4 bases from V and 0 bases from J; bases unmatched to any gene: 6. The CDR3 sequence is 15 residues long. Per germline, CDR1 SGHNT and CDR2 YENEEA. CDR3 DNA: TGTGCCAGCAGCTACCGACAGGGAAGCTCCTACGAGCAGTACTTC. Encoded protein: CASSYRQGSSYEQYF.

This clone was detected many times. The gene calls are TRBV11-3 and TRBJ2-5, with TRBD1 as a possible D gene (5 bases). The CDR3 has 16 residues. V was shortened by 2 bases and J by 2 bases, with 15 bases between the two germline ends. The germline gives CDR1 SGHNT, CDR2 YENEEA. This chain's CDR3 is CASSLSGFDGQETQYF. CDR3 coding DNA: TGTGCCAGCAGCTTATCAGGGTTTGACGGTCAAGAGACCCAGTACTTC.

Of note for this clone: At the DNA level, this CDR3 is encoded by other sequences in the same sample as well. The V gene is TRBV18, the J gene TRBJ1-3; D not resolved. The germline CDR1 and CDR2 sequences are KGHSH and LQKENI. Deletions cut 0 bases from V and 6 bases from J, with 6 bases between. The CDR3 loop spans 13 amino acids. Written as DNA, the CDR3 is TGTGCCAGCTCACCACCTGGCGAAAACACCATATATTTT. It codes for CASSPPGENTIYF.

In this sample, this clone turned up a few times. J is TRBJ1-5 and V is TRBV19; D is unclear. The CDR3 totals 14 residues. V was trimmed by 1 base and J by 2 bases, leaving 6 bases between them. CDR1 and CDR2 from the germline V gene are LNHDA and SQIVND (reference sequence). The CDR3 here is CASSIGQGNQPQHF. The CDR3 DNA is TGTGCCAGTAGTATAGGTCAGGGCAATCAGCCCCAGCATTTT.